A selection of T cell receptor beta chains follows, all from one sample in a study of T cells in Graves' hyperthyroidism and ophthalmopathy. TCRdb re-called the multiplex PCR reads through MiXCR, storing one row per CDR3 protein. The repertoire holds about 550,000 distinct CDR3 sequences, with about a fifth as singletons. Source material: blood. Source of these receptors: a man in his late teens or twenties with Graves' hyperthyroidism. Each CDR3 is given with its conserved first and last residue. The D gene is left open where the match is weak. Clone size is given for some rows only: seen once, a few or many times, or a class if the clone is expanded.

V	size	J	D	DNA	CDR3
TRBV7-9	many	TRBJ2-5	-	TGTGCCAGCAGCTTAGAGGACCAAGAGACCCAGTACTTC	CASSLEDQETQYF
TRBV11-2	-	TRBJ2-5	-	TGTGCCAGCAGTTCCGCGGGGATGCGGGAGACCCAGTACTTC	CASSSAGMRETQYF
TRBV6-5	many	TRBJ1-5	TRBD1	TGTGCCAGCATAGGGCAGGGGGTTAGCAATCAGCCCCAGCATTTT	CASIGQGVSNQPQHF
TRBV4-1	many	TRBJ2-5	-	TGCGCCAGCAGCCAACGGCAGTACCAAGAGACCCAGTACTTC	CASSQRQYQETQYF
TRBV20-1	many	TRBJ2-5	-	TGCAGTGCTAGAGTAGGAGGACCACTCGAGACCCAGTACTTC	CSARVGGPLETQYF
TRBV29-1	many	TRBJ1-5	-	TGCAGCGTCCCGGCCGGAGGGCCCCAGCATTTT	CSVPAGGPQHF
TRBV5-1	many	TRBJ2-5	TRBD1	TGCGCCAGCAGCTTGGCAGGCAGGGGGCCCGCGACCCAGTACTTC	CASSLAGRGPATQYF
TRBV27	many	TRBJ1-1	-	TGTGCCAGCAGTTTACTGGGTTCGGACACTGAAGCTTTCTTT	CASSLLGSDTEAFF
TRBV15	-	TRBJ1-1	-	TGTGCCACCAGCAGAGTCTTAGGCTCGAACACTGAAGCTTTCTTT	CATSRVLGSNTEAFF
TRBV4-1	few	TRBJ2-7	TRBD1	TGCGCCAGCAGCCAAAGGGACAGACTCTACGAGCAGTACTTC	CASSQRDRLYEQYF
TRBV30	-	TRBJ2-7	TRBD2	TGTGCCTGGAGTGTATTACTAGCGAGGATTTCTTACGAGCAGTACTTC	CAWSVLLARISYEQYF
TRBV7-9	many	TRBJ2-5	-	TGTGCCAGCAGCCGCGGGCTGGGTAACGAACAAGAGACCCAGTACTTC	CASSRGLGNEQETQYF
TRBV12-3/TRBV12-4	-	TRBJ1-1	-	TGTGCCAGCACCCAAGGGGGACGAGGGACTGAAGCTTTCTTT	CASTQGGRGTEAFF
TRBV12-3/TRBV12-4	-	TRBJ2-7	-	TGTGCCAGCAGTCCCTCTCCGGGGAGCTACGAGCAGTACTTC	CASSPSPGSYEQYF
TRBV30	-	TRBJ1-1	-	TGTGCCTGGATCCACGCGGGGGAAGCTTTCTTT	CAWIHAGEAFF
TRBV28	many	TRBJ2-7	-	TGTGCCAGCAGTTATGGACAGTACGAGCAGTACTTC	CASSYGQYEQYF
TRBV4-1	-	TRBJ2-5	-	TGCGCCAGCAGCCGCCTGGGGGTAGGGGAGACCCAGTACTTC	CASSRLGVGETQYF